This passage covers 20 T cell receptor beta chains from one sample sequenced in a study of somatic mutations in T cells in chronic GVHD. Repertoires were generated with immunoSEQ multiplex PCR, while TCRdb's copy carries only in-frame clones and drops some. The data show approximately 14,000 clones, with 78% seen just once and 32% held by the top ten. Sample: Vbeta20-negative CD4+ T cells from blood. The receptors shown here come from a male patient in his fifties or sixties with chronic graft-versus-host disease. Some T cells may arise from the graft donor.

This chain links TRBV2 with TRBJ2-2; 10 nucleotides match TRBD1. V shed 5 bases, J shed 1 base, and the junction held 1 base outside the gene matches. Germline V lookup: CDR1 SNHLY, CDR2 FYNNEI. CDR3 length: 15 amino acids. In DNA form, the CDR3 reads TGTGCCAGCAGTCGGGACAGGGGGAACACCGGGGAGCTGTTTTTT. As protein: CASSRDRGNTGELFF.

The chain couples TRBV9 to TRBJ2-1, with TRBD2 matching 10 bases. The germline V gene has CDR1 SGDLS and CDR2 YYNGEE. The CDR3 totals 17 residues. With V trimmed by 0 bases and J by 0 bases, 3 bases remained unmatched. The CDR3: CASSVGASGSSYNEQFF. CDR3 sequence (DNA): TGTGCCAGCAGCGTAGGGGCTAGCGGGAGCTCCTACAATGAGCAGTTCTTC.

The chain combines TRBV18 with TRBJ2-7; the match to TRBD1 covers 7 bases. This CDR3 has 14 amino acids. Germline lookup yields CDR1 KGHSH and CDR2 LQKENI. Trimming cost V 1 base and J 9 bases; bases outside gene matches: 9. The CDR3 is CASSPRDRVGGQYF. For the CDR3, the DNA is TGTGCCAGCTCACCACGAGACAGGGTTGGAGGGCAGTACTTC.

This chain joins TRBV5-6 and TRBJ2-7; possibly TRBD2 for D (6 bases). Germline V gives CDR1 SGHDT, CDR2 YYEEEE. Trimming cost V 4 bases and J 0 bases, with 17 bases left between them. The CDR3 consists of 16 residues. The CDR3 sequence is CASSPNLAGNSYEQYF. The CDR3 bases are TGTGCCAGCAGCCCCAATTTGGCGGGAAACTCCTACGAGCAGTACTTC.

The chain recombines TRBV10-3 with TRBJ2-5; 8 bases fit TRBD2. The J call is in doubt because the DNA end fits TRBJ2-7 better. Germline lookup yields CDR1 ENHRY and CDR2 SYGVKD. This CDR3 is 16 amino acids long. DNA of the CDR3: TGTGCCATCAGTGACCCAAATCGTGGTAGCGGGGACGAGCAGTACTTC. It translates to CAISDPNRGSGDEQYF.

This chain uses TRBV6-6 with TRBJ1-5, with D tentatively TRBD1 (6 bases). This CDR3 contains 15 residues. The V end lost 2 bases, the J end lost 6 bases, and 14 bases lay between the germline ends. Germline lookup yields CDR1 MNHNY and CDR2 SVGAGI (reference sequence). In nucleotides, the CDR3 is TGTGCCAGCAGTTACCTACAGGGTAATAGTCAGCCCCAGCATTTT. As protein: CASSYLQGNSQPQHF.

This clone was counted between two and nine times. The rearrangement uses TRBV28 and TRBJ1-4; TRBD1 matches at 7 bases. The CDR3 runs 15 residues. Germline V gene data show CDR1 as MDHEN and CDR2 as SYDVKM. The ends lost 6 bases at V and 8 bases at J; junction bases unmatched: 12. The CDR3 loop is CASRLIQGKGEKLFF. The CDR3 region has the DNA TGTGCCAGCAGACTCATACAGGGGAAAGGAGAAAAACTGTTTTTT.

The J gene is TRBJ1-2, the V gene TRBV7-3, with 8 bases identical to TRBD1. Germline CDR1 SGHTA, CDR2 FQGTGA. Trimming took 1 base from V and 4 from J; bases not matched to a gene: 8. CDR3 size: 16 residues. CDR3 amino acids: CASSLSPGQGGYGYTF. The CDR3 DNA reads as TGTGCCAGCAGCTTAAGTCCCGGACAGGGCGGCTATGGCTACACCTTC.

The chain joins TRBV29-1 to TRBJ1-4; D not certain. The germline V gene encodes CDR1 SQVTM and CDR2 ANQGSEA. The CDR3 length is 13 residues. Trimming removed 4 bases from V and 7 bases from J, with 13 bases in between. CDR3: CSVVRVGGEKLFF. CDR3 DNA sequence: TGCAGCGTTGTTCGAGTGGGAGGTGAAAAACTGTTTTTT.

The rearrangement uses TRBV5-6 and TRBJ2-7; D is possibly TRBD1 (5 bases). CDR3 size: 13 residues. Germline CDR1 SGHDT, CDR2 YYEEEE. Trimming removed 1 base at V and 9 bases at J, with 14 bases between. CDR3 DNA: TGTGCCAGCAGCTTGTTGGTAGGGGTCGTGCAGTACTTC. It translates to CASSLLVGVVQYF.

The chain links TRBV21-1 to TRBJ2-7; the table assigns TRBD1, which was not confirmed against the DNA. TRBV21-1 has pseudogene status. This CDR3 is 14 amino acids long. CDR3 bases: TGTGCCAGCAGCCACAGGACAGGGATCGACGAGCAGTACTTC. Residues: CASSHRTGIDEQYF.

The chain uses TRBV6-5 and TRBJ2-7; 9 bases line up with TRBD1. J gave up 6 bases and V 5 bases, and 8 bases lay outside the gene matches. Looked up from germline, CDR1 is MNHEY and CDR2 is SVGAGI. The CDR3 totals 14 residues. The CDR3 DNA follows: TGTGCCAGCAGTGTCACCGGGACAGGGCTCGAGCAGTACTTC. Its protein is CASSVTGTGLEQYF.

V gene TRBV7-8 combines with J gene TRBJ2-5, with 8 bases matching TRBD2. After removal of 1 base from V and 4 bases from J, the junction contained 14 bases not matched to a gene. The CDR3 totals 18 residues. Germline V gives CDR1 SGHVS, CDR2 FQNEAQ. CDR3 DNA: TGTGCCAGCAGCTTAGGTGGGACTAGTCTCCCTGATGGAGAGACCCAGTACTTC. It specifies CASSLGGTSLPDGETQYF.

V is TRBV4-3 and J is TRBJ2-1; 8 bases are a match to TRBD2. This CDR3 is built from 16 residues. CDR1 and CDR2 from the germline V gene are LGHNA and YSLEER. V gave up 1 base and J gave up 7 bases; unmatched junction bases: 9. The CDR3 DNA follows: TGCGCCAGCAGCCAAGTTACGGGAGGGGGTGTAAATGAGCAGTTCTTC. This encodes CASSQVTGGGVNEQFF.

V and J are TRBV6-5 and TRBJ2-7; 7 bases are a match to TRBD2. This CDR3 has 16 residues. Germline values: CDR1 MNHEY, CDR2 SVGAGI. V lost 0 bases and J lost 7; bases outside the gene matches: 12. The CDR3 DNA reads as TGTGCCAGCAGTTACTCTCTATTGCAACGGACTAGGGAGCAGTACTTC. Its translation is CASSYSLLQRTREQYF.

The chain combines TRBV2 with TRBJ2-7; 9 positions agree with TRBD1. The CDR3 extends over 14 amino acids. V lost 2 bases and J lost 6; bases outside the gene matches: 5. Germline V lookup: CDR1 SNHLY, CDR2 FYNNEI. CDR3 loop: CASSEQGQGIEQYF. The CDR3 nucleotides read TGTGCCAGCAGTGAACAGGGACAGGGTATCGAGCAGTACTTC.

This clone was seen a handful of times. The rearrangement uses TRBV7-9 and TRBJ1-4; TRBD1 matches 7 bases. Unmatched junction bases numbered 10, after V lost 5 bases and J lost 7 bases. CDR1 is SEHNR and CDR2 is FQNEAQ in the germline V gene (reference sequence). The CDR3 is 15 residues long. The CDR3 bases are TGTGCCAGCAGCACTAGACAGGGTCGGAGTGAAAAACTGTTTTTT. Encoded protein: CASSTRQGRSEKLFF.

The chain is built from TRBV7-9 and TRBJ1-4, with D perhaps TRBD1 (6 bases). V was cut by 5 bases and J by 2 bases, with 12 bases left in between. This CDR3 has 15 residues. Germline-derived CDR1 and CDR2 are SEHNR and FQNEAQ (reference sequence). CDR3 nucleotides: TGTGCCAGCAGCCCAGGGGAAGGGACTAATGAAAAACTGTTTTTT. Encoded protein: CASSPGEGTNEKLFF.

This chain connects TRBV28 to TRBJ1-2, with 10 bases that match TRBD1. The ends lost 6 bases at V and 12 bases at J; junction bases unmatched: 16. The CDR3 length is 15 residues. Germline CDR1 reads MDHEN; CDR2 reads SYDVKM. CDR3 amino acids: CASRSQGTGASQDTF. The CDR3 region has the DNA TGTGCCAGCAGGAGCCAGGGGACAGGGGCTTCTCAGGACACCTTC.

A few counts support this clone. The rearrangement links TRBV11-2 to TRBJ2-3, with 7 bases matching TRBD1. This CDR3 is built from 16 residues. V lost 1 base, J lost 3 bases, and 7 bases stayed unmatched. Germline V lookup: CDR1 SGHAT, CDR2 FQNNGV. The CDR3 sequence: CASSLGTGVLTDTQYF. CDR3 in DNA: TGTGCCAGCAGCTTAGGTACAGGGGTTCTTACAGATACGCAGTATTTT. The full variable domain, completed using reference TRBV11-2 and TRBJ2-3, is EAGVAQSPRYKIIEKRQSVAFWCNPISGHATLYWYQQILGQGPKLLIQFQNNGVVDDSQLPKDRFSAERLKGVDSTLKIQPAKLEDSAVYLCASSLGTGVLTDTQYFGPGTRLTVL.